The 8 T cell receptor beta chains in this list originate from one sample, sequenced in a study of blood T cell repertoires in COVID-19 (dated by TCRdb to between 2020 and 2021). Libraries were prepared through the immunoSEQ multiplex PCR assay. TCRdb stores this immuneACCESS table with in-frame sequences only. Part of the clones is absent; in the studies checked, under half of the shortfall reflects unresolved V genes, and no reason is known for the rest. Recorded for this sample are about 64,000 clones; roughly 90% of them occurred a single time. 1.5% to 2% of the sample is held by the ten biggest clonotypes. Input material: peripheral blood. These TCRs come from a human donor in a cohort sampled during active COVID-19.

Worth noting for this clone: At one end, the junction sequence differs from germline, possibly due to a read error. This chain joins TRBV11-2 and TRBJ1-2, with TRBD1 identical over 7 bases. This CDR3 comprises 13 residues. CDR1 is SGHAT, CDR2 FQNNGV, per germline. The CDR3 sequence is CASSLGGRGSLSF. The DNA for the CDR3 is TGTGCCAGCAGCTTAGGGGGCAGGGGGTCACTCTCCTTC. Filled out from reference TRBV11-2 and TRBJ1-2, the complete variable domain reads EAGVAQSPRYKIIEKRQSVAFWCNPISGHATLYWYQQILGQGPKLLIQFQNNGVVDDSQLPKDRFSAERLKGVDSTLKIQPAKLEDSAVYLCASSLGGRGSLSFGSGTRLTVV.

The CDR3 is CASGPDGRQGRGEKLFF. The CDR3 bases are TGTGCCAGCGGACCTGACGGGAGACAGGGTAGGGGTGAAAAACTGTTTTTT. The rearrangement joins TRBV21-1 to TRBJ1-4; the table names TRBD1, a call not compared with the DNA. TRBV21-1 is a documented pseudogene. This CDR3 is 17 amino acids long.

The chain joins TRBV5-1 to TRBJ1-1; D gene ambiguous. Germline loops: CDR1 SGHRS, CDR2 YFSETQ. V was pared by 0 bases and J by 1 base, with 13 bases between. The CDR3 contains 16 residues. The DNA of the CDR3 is TGCGCCAGCAGCTTGGCCCTTGGTCCAGGGAACACTGAAGCTTTCTTT. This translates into CASSLALGPGNTEAFF.

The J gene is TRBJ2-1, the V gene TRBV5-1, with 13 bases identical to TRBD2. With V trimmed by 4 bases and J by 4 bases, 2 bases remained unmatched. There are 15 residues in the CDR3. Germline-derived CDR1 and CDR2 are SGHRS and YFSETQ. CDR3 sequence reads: CASSLLAGGYNEQFF. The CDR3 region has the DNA TGCGCCAGCAGCCTACTAGCGGGAGGGTACAATGAGCAGTTCTTC.

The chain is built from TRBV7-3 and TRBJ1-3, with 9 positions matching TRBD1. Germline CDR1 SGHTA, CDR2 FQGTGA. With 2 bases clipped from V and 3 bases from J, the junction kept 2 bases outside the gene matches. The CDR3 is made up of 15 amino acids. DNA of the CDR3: TGTGCCAGCAGCTTACTGACAGGGGGTGGAAACACCATATATTTT. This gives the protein CASSLLTGGGNTIYF. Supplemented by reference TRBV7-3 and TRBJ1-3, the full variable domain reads GAGVSQTPSNKVTEKGKYVELRCDPISGHTALYWYRQSLGQGPEFLIYFQGTGAADDSGLPNDRFFAVRPEGSVSTLKIQRTERGDSAVYLCASSLLTGGGNTIYFGEGSWLTVV.

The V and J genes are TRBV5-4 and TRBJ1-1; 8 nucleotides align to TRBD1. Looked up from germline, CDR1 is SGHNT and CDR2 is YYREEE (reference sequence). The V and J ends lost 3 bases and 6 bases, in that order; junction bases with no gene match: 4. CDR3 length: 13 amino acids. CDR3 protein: CASSSRGLAEAFF. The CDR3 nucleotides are TGTGCCAGCAGCTCCAGGGGGCTCGCTGAAGCTTTCTTT. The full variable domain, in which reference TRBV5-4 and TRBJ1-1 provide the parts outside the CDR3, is ETGVTQSPTHLIKTRGQQVTLRCSSQSGHNTVSWYQQALGQGPQFIFQYYREEENGRGNFPPRFSGLQFPNYSSELNVNALELDDSALYLCASSSRGLAEAFFGQGTRLTVV.

CDR3 residues: CASSQDPGGYRDHNEQFF. The DNA of the CDR3 is TGCGCCAGCAGCCAAGATCCAGGGGGGTACAGGGACCACAATGAGCAGTTCTTC. This chain uses TRBV4-3 with TRBJ2-1, with D tentatively TRBD1 (7 bases). Trimming took 0 bases from V and 5 from J, leaving 20 bases between them. CDR1 is LGHNA and CDR2 is YSLEER in the germline V gene. CDR3 length: 18 residues.

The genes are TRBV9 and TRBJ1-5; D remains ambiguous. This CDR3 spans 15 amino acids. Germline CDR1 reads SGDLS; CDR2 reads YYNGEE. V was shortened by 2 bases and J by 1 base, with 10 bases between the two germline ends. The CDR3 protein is CASSVGGSSNQPQHF. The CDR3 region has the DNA TGTGCCAGCAGCGTCGGAGGGTCGAGCAATCAGCCCCAGCATTTT.